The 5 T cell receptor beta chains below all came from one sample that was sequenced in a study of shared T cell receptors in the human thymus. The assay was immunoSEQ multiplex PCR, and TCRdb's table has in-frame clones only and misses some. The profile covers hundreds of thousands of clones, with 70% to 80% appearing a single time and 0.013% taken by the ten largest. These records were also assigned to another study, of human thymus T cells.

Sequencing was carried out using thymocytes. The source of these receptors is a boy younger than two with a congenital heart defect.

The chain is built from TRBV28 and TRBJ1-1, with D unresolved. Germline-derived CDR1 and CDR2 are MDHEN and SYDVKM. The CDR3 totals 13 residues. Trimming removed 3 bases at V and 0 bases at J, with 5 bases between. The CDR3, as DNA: TGTGCCAGCAGTTTTGGCTTGAACACTGAAGCTTTCTTT. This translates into CASSFGLNTEAFF.

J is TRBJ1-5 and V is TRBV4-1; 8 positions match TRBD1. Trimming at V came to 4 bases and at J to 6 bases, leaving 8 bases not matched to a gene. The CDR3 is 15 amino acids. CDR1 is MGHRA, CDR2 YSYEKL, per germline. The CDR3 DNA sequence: TGCGCCAGCAGCCGCCAAGGACAGGGCCCTCAGCCCCAGCATTTT. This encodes CASSRQGQGPQPQHF.

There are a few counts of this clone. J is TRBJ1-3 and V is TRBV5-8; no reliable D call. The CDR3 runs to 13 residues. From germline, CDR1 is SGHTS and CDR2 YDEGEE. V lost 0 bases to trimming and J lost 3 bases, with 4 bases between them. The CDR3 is CASSLGGGNTIYF. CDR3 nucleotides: TGTGCCAGCAGCTTGGGAGGTGGAAACACCATATATTTT. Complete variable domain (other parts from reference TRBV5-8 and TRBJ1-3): EAGVTQSPTHLIKTRGQQATLRCSPISGHTSVYWYQQALGLGLQFLLWYDEGEERNRGNFPPRFSGRQFPNYSSELNVNALELEDSALYLCASSLGGGNTIYFGEGSWLTVV.

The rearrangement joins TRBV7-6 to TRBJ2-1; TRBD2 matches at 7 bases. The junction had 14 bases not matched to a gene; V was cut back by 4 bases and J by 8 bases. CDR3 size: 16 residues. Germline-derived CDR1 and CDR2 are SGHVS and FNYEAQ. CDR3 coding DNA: TGTGCCAGCAGCTCCAGGGACGGGAGGAACGCCCATGAGCAGTTCTTC. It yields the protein CASSSRDGRNAHEQFF.

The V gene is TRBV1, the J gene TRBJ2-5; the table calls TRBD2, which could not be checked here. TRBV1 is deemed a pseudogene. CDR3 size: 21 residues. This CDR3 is CTSSQDRGWGLAGLVGETQYF. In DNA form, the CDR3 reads TGCACCAGCAGCCAAGATCGGGGGTGGGGACTAGCGGGATTGGTGGGAGAGACCCAGTACTTC.